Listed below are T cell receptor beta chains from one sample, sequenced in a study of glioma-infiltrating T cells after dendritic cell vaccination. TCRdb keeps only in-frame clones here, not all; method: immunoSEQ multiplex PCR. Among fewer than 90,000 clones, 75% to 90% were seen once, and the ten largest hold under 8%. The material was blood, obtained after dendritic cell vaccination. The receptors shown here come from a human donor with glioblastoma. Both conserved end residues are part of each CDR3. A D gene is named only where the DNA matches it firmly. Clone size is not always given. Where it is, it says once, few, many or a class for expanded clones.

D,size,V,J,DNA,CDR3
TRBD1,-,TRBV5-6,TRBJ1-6,TGTGCCAGCAGCCTCGAATCGGGGACAGTTAATTCACCCCTCCACTTT,CASSLESGTVNSPLHF
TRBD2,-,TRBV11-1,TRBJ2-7,TGTGCCAGCAGCTTAGCGCCGTGGACTAGCGGGGGGATCTACGAGCAGTACTTC,CASSLAPWTSGGIYEQYF
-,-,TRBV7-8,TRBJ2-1,TGTGCCAGCAGCTCAGACAGGTACAATGAGCAGTTCTTC,CASSSDRYNEQFF
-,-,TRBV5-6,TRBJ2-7,TGTGCCAGCAGCTTACAGGGGGGGTCCTACGAGCAGTACTTC,CASSLQGGSYEQYF
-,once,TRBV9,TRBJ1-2,TGTGCCAGCAGCGTAGAGGATTTTGGAGGGGACGGCTACACCTTC,CASSVEDFGGDGYTF
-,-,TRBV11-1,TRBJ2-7,TGTGCCAGCAGCTTAGGCAGCTCCTACGAGCAGTACTTC,CASSLGSSYEQYF
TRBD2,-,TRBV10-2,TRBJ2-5,TGCGCCAGCAGCCGGACTAGAGTTGAAGAGACCCAGTACTTC,CASSRTRVEETQYF
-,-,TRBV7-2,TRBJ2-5,TGTGCCAGCAGCCCCGGTTTAGAGACCCAGTACTTC,CASSPGLETQYF
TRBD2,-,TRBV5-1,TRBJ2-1,TGCGCCAGCAGCTTGTTTCCTAGCGGGGGCAGCAGCTCCTACAATGAGCAGTTCTTC,CASSLFPSGGSSSYNEQFF
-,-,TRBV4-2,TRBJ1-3,TGTGCCAGCAGCCAAGATCCGGAGGGAAACACCATATATTTT,CASSQDPEGNTIYF
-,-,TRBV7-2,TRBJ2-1,TGTGCCAGCAGCTTAGTTTCAAGTCCAGGGATAGAGCAGTTCTTC,CASSLVSSPGIEQFF
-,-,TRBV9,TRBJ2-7,TGTGCCAGCAGCGTAGACCCGCGGAGGGAACTCTACGAGCAGTACTTC,CASSVDPRRELYEQYF
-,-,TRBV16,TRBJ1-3,TGTGCCAGCAGCCAATTCAACGGTGGAAACACCATATATTTT,CASSQFNGGNTIYF
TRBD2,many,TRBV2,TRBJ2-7,TGTGCCAGCAGTGAAGCGGTAGTGGCGGGGGATGAAGACGAGCAGTACTTC,CASSEAVVAGDEDEQYF
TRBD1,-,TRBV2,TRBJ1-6,TGTGCCAGCAGACCCGGGACAGGGAATTCACCCCTCCACTTT,CASRPGTGNSPLHF
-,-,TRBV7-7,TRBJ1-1,TGTGCCAGCAGCCCCCCCACAGGTTCGAACACTGAAGCTTTCTTT,CASSPPTGSNTEAFF
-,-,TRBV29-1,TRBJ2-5,TGCAGCGTTGACCCTCGCGGGGCTGAGACCCAGTACTTC,CSVDPRGAETQYF
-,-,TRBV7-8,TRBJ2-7,TGTGCCAGCAGCTTAGTGCGGGGTCTCTCCTACGAGCAGTACTTC,CASSLVRGLSYEQYF
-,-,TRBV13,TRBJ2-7,TGTGCCAGCAGCTTACGGGAGCATTTCCACGAGCAGTACTTC,CASSLREHFHEQYF
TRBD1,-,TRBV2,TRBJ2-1,TGTGCCAGCAAATTCGGGACAGGGAGTGTGAATGAGCAGTTCTTC,CASKFGTGSVNEQFF
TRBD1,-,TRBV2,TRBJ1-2,TGTGCCAGCAGCCGGGACAGGCCTAACTATGGCTACACCTTC,CASSRDRPNYGYTF
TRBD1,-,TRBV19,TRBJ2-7,TGTGCCAGTAGACGGGACAGGGGCTCGGATGAGCAGTACTTC,CASRRDRGSDEQYF
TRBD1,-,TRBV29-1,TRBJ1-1,TGCAGCGCTCCTGGGACAGGGTCATCTGAAGCTTTCTTT,CSAPGTGSSEAFF
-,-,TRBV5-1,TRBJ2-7,TGCGCCAGCAGCTTGGAACGGGGTCCCGAGCAGTACTTC,CASSLERGPEQYF
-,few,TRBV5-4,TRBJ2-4,TGTGCCAGCAGCTTGCGGGGGACAGTTCAAGACCTAGCCAAAAACATTCAGTACTTC,CASSLRGTVQDLAKNIQYF
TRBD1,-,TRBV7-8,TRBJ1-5,TGTGCCAGCAGCTTAGTAGGTGGGACAGGGACTCAGCCCCAGCATTTT,CASSLVGGTGTQPQHF
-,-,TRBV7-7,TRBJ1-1,TGTGCTAGCAGCTTGTTCCTCCAGGAGAACACTGAAGCTTTCTTT,CASSLFLQENTEAFF
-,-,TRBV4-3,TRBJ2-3,TGCGCCAGCAGCCATAGACTAGGTAGCACAGATACGCAGTATTTT,CASSHRLGSTDTQYF